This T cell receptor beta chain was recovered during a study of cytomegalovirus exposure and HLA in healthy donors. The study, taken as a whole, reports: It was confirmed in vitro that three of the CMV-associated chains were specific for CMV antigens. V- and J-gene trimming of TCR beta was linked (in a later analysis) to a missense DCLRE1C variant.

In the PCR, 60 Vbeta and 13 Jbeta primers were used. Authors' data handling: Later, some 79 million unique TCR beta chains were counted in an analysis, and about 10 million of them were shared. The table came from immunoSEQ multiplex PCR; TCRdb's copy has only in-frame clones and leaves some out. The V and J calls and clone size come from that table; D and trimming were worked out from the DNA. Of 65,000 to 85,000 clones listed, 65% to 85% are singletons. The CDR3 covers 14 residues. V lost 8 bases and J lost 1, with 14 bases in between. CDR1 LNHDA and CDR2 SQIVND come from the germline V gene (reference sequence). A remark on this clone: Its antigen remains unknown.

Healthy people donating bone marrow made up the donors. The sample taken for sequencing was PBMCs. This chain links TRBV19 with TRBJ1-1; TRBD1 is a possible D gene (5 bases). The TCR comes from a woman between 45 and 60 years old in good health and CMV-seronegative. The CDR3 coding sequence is TGTGCCAGTCGGGGGATGATGGGGAACACTGAAGCTTTCTTT. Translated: CASRGMMGNTEAFF. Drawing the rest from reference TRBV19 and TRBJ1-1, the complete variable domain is DGGITQSPKYLFRKEGQNVTLSCEQNLNHDAMYWYRQDPGQGLRLIYYSQIVNDFQKGDIAEGYSVSREKKESFPLTVTSAQKNPTAFYLCASRGMMGNTEAFFGQGTRLTVV.